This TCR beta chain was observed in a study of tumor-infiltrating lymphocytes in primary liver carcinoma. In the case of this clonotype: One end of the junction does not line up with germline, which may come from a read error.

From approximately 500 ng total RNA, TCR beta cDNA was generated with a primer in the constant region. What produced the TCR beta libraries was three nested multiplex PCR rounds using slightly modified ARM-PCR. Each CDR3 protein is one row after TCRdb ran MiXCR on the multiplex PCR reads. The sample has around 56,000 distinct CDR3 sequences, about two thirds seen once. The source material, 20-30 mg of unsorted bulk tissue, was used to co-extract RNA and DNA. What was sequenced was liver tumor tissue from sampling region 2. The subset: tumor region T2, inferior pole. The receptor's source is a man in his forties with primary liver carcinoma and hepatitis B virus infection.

CDR3 sequence (DNA): TGTGCCAGCAGTACACTACTAGCGGGTGGGGACAATGAGCAATTCTTC. Amino acid sequence: CASSTLLAGGDNEQFF. V and J are TRBV6-5 and TRBJ2-1; TRBD2 aligns across 9 bases. Per germline, CDR1 MNHEY and CDR2 SVGAGI. CDR3 length: 16 residues.